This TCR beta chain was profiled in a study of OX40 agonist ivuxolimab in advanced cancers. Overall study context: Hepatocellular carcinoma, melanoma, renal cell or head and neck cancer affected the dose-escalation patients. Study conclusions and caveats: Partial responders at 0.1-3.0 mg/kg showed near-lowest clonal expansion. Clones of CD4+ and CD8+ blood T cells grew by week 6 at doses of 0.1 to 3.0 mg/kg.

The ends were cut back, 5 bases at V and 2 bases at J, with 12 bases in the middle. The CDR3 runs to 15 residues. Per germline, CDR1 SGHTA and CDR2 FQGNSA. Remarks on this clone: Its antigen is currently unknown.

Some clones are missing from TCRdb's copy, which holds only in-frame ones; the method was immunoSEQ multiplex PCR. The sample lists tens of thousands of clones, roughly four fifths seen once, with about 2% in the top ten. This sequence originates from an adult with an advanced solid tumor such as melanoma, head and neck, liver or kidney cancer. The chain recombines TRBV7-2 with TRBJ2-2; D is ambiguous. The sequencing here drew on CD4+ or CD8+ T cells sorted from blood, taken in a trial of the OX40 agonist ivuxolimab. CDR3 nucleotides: TGTGCCAGCAGCGACCGGGCTAGAAACACCGGGGAGCTGTTTTTT. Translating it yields CASSDRARNTGELFF.